This entry features one TCR beta chain sequence. The antigen remains unidentified. The sample is drawn from a study of response to subunit inactivated influenza vaccine. Study conclusions and caveats: Authors proposed each seasonal influenza vaccination draws in few new T cells.

V lost 1 base and J lost 2, with 23 bases in between. The length of the CDR3 is 19 residues. Per the germline V gene, CDR1 is LGHNA and CDR2 is YNFKEQ. Using its own MiXCR run on the RT-PCR reads, TCRdb lists one record per CDR3 protein. The repertoire includes more than 400,000 distinct CDR3 sequences, 9.5% to 13% of them detected once, and approximately 12% sits in the top ten. The sequence was obtained from a middle-aged man who received an inactivated influenza vaccine. The chain is built from TRBV4-2 and TRBJ2-5; tentatively, D is TRBD1 (6 bases). The starting material was PBMCs from blood, obtained around seven weeks after vaccination. CDR3 in amino acids: CASSQVWGAGARNQETQYF. The CDR3 DNA sequence: TGTGCCAGCAGCCAAGTGTGGGGTGCAGGGGCTAGGAATCAAGAGACCCAGTACTTC.